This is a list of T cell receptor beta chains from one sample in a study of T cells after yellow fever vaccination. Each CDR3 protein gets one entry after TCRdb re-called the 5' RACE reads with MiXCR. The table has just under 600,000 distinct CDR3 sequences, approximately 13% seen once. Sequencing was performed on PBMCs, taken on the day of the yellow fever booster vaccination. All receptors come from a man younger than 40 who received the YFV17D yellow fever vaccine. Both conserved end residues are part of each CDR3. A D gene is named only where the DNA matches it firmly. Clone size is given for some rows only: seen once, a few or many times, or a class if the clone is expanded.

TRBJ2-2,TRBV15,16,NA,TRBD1,CATSRDTQGATGELFF,TGTGCCACCAGCAGAGATACCCAGGGGGCCACCGGGGAGCTGTTTTTT
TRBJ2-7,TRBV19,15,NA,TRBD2,CASSIAGGEDYEQYF,TGTGCCAGTAGTATCGCCGGGGGGGAGGACTACGAGCAGTACTTC
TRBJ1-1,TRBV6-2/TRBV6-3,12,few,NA,CAGRGGGTEAFF,TGTGCCGGCCGAGGCGGTGGCACTGAAGCTTTCTTT
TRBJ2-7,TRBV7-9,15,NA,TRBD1,CASSSPTGVLYEQYF,TGTGCCAGCAGCTCACCGACAGGGGTCTTATACGAGCAGTACTTC
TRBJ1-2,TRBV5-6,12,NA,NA,CASSPINYGYTF,TGTGCCAGCAGCCCGATAAACTATGGCTACACCTTC
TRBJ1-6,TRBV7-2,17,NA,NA,CASSYRPGSSYNSPLHF,TGTGCCAGCAGCTACCGTCCGGGGAGCTCCTATAATTCACCCCTCCACTTT
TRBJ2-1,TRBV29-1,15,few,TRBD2,CSASGLAGVGDEQFF,TGCAGCGCCTCGGGACTAGCGGGAGTAGGAGATGAGCAGTTCTTC
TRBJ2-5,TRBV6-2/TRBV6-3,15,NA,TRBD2,CASSYFSGRGETQYF,TGTGCCAGCAGTTACTTCAGCGGGAGAGGAGAGACCCAGTACTTC
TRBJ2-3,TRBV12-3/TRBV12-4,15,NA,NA,CASSQVGGFSDTQYF,TGTGCCAGCAGCCAAGTCGGTGGGTTTTCAGATACGCAGTATTTT
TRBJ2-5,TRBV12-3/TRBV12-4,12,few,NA,CASSSFEETQYF,TGTGCCAGTAGCTCGTTTGAGGAGACCCAGTACTTC
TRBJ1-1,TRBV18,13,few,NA,CASSPSISTEAFF,TGTGCCAGCTCACCCAGTATTAGTACTGAAGCTTTCTTT
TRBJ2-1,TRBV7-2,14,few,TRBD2,CASSLDGLAGKKFF,TGTGCCAGCAGCTTAGACGGACTAGCGGGGAAAAAGTTCTTC
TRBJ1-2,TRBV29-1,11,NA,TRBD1,CSGQGGDGYTF,TGCAGCGGACAGGGAGGGGATGGCTACACCTTC
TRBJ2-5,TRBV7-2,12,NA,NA,CASGNFGETQYF,TGTGCCAGCGGCAACTTTGGGGAGACCCAGTACTTC
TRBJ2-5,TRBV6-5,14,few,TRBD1,CASSLGGEAETQYF,TGTGCCAGCAGTTTAGGGGGCGAGGCGGAGACCCAGTACTTC
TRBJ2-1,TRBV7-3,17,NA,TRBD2,CASSLIGLAGAINEQFF,TGTGCCAGCAGCTTAATAGGACTAGCGGGAGCGATCAATGAGCAGTTCTTC
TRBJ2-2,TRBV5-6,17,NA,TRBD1,CASSLKGQGAYTGELFF,TGTGCCAGCAGCTTGAAGGGACAGGGGGCATACACCGGGGAGCTGTTTTTT
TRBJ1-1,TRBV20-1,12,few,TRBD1,CSATDRDTEAFF,TGCAGTGCTACTGACAGGGACACTGAAGCTTTCTTT